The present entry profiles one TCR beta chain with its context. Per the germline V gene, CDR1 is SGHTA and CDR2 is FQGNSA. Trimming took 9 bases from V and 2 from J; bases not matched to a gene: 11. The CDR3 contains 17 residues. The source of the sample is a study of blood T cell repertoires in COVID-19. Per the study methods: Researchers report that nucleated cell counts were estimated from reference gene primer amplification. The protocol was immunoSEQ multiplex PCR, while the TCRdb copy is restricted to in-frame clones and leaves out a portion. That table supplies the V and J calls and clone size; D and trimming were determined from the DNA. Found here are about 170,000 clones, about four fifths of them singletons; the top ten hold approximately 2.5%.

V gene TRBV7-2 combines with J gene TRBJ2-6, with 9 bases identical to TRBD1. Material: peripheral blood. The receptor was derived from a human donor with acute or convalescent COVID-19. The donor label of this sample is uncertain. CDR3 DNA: TGTGCCAGTCGGACCGGGACAGGGAAGCCTGGGGCCAACGTCCTGACTTTC. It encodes CASRTGTGKPGANVLTF.